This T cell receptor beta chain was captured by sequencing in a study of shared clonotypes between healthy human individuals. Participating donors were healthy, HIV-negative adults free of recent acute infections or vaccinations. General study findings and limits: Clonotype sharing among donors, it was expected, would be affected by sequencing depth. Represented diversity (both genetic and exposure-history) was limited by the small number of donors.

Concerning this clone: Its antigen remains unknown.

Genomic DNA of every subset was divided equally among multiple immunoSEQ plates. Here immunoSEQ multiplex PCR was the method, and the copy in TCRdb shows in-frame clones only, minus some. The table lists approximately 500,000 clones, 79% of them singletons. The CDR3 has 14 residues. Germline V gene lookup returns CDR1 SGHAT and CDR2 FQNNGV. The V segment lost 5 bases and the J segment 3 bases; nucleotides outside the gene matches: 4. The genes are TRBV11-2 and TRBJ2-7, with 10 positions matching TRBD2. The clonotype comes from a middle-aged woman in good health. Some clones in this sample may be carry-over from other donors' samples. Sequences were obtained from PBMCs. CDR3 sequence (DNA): TGTGCCAGCAGCCGGACTAGCGGAGGCTACGAGCAGTACTTC. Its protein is CASSRTSGGYEQYF.